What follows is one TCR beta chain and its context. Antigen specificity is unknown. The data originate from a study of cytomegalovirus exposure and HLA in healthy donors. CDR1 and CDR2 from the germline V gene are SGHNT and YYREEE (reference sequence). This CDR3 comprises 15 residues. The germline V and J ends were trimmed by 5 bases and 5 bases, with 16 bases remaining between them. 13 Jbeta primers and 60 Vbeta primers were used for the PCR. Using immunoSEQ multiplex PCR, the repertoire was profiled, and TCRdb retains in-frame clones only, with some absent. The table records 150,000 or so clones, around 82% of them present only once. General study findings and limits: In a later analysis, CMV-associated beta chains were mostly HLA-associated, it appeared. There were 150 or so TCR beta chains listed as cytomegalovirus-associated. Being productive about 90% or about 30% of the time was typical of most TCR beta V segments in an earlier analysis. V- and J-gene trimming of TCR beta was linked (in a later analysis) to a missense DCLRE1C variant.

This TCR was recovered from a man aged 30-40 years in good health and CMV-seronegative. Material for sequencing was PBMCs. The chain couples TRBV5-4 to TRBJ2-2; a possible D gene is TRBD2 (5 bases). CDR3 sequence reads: CASRIGGPYTGELFF. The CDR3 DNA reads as TGTGCCAGCAGAATCGGCGGGCCCTATACCGGGGAGCTGTTTTTT.